These 9 T cell receptor beta chains originate from one sample sequenced in a study of blood T cell repertoires in COVID-19 (dated by TCRdb to between 2020 and 2021). Receptor libraries were prepared by the immunoSEQ multiplex PCR assay. TCRdb took over this immuneACCESS table, retaining in-frame rearrangements with V and J assigned. Such tables are incomplete; in checked studies, under half of the missing clones stem from an unresolved V gene, and the remainder is unexplained. For this sample there are 100,000 to 150,000 clones; over 85% appear just once. Around 4.6% of the sample rests with the top ten. The sequencing input was peripheral blood. The receptors derive from a man aged 60 to 69 with COVID-19, enrolled during active disease.

V usage is TRBV5-4 and J usage is TRBJ1-2; TRBD1 matches 8 bases. Trimming cost V 1 base and J 3 bases; bases outside gene matches: 2. Germline CDR1 is SGHNT and CDR2 is YYREEE (reference sequence). This CDR3 spans 14 amino acids. CDR3 protein: CASSLNRGDYGYTF. CDR3 sequence (DNA): TGTGCCAGCAGCTTGAACAGGGGGGACTATGGCTACACCTTC.

V and J are TRBV6-2 or TRBV6-3 and TRBJ2-1; the match to TRBD2 covers 13 bases. Germline values: CDR1 MNHEY, CDR2 SVGEGT. V dropped 4 bases and J dropped 7; count of bases not matched to a gene: 4. CDR3 length: 15 residues. For the CDR3, the DNA is TGTGCCAGCAGTTCCCGACTAGCGGGAGGAAATGAGCAGTTCTTC. It is translated as CASSSRLAGGNEQFF.

The genes are TRBV28 and TRBJ1-6, with D possibly matching TRBD1 (6 bases). Germline V gene lookup returns CDR1 MDHEN and CDR2 SYDVKM. This CDR3 spans 18 amino acids. Between the trimmed V and J ends, which lost 3 bases and 9 bases, there was a span of 24 bases. The CDR3 region is CASSFSGAINPRGSPLHF. The CDR3, as DNA: TGTGCCAGCAGTTTCTCCGGGGCCATCAATCCCAGGGGTTCACCCCTCCACTTT. Together with reference TRBV28 and TRBJ1-6, the CDR3 gives the full variable domain: DVKVTQSSRYLVKRTGEKVFLECVQDMDHENMFWYRQDPGLGLRLIYFSYDVKMKEKGDIPEGYSVSREKKERFSLILESASTNQTSMYLCASSFSGAINPRGSPLHFGNGTRLTVT.

The chain's CDR3 is CASSYDRQETQYF. CDR3 nucleotide sequence: TGTGCCAGCAGTTATGACAGACAAGAGACCCAGTACTTC. This sequence joins TRBV12-3 or TRBV12-4 and TRBJ2-5; possible D gene TRBD1, 5 bases. The CDR3 spans 13 residues. Trimming took off 4 bases at V and 2 bases at J, with 8 bases between the two ends.

This clone was seen just once. The chain employs TRBV28 and TRBJ2-1; no clear D. Germline values: CDR1 MDHEN, CDR2 SYDVKM. Trimming shortened V by 6 bases and J by 10 bases, and 13 bases separated the two germline ends. CDR3 length equals 12 residues. Here the CDR3 reads CASSLRWREQFF. The CDR3 DNA reads as TGTGCCAGCAGCCTAAGGTGGAGAGAGCAGTTCTTC.

V usage is TRBV11-3 and J usage is TRBJ1-3; tentative D call: TRBD1 (6 bases). CDR1 and CDR2 (germline): SGHNT, YENEEA. The germline V and J ends were trimmed by 5 bases and 3 bases, with 8 bases remaining between them. CDR3 size: 13 residues. The CDR3 coding sequence is TGTGCCAGCAGCCTCAGGGGTGGAAACACCATATATTTT. It translates to CASSLRGGNTIYF.

V is TRBV10-3 and J is TRBJ2-3, with 8 bases that match TRBD2. The CDR3 spans 14 residues. The germline CDR1 and CDR2 sequences are ENHRY and SYGVKD. After removal of 6 bases from V and 2 bases from J, the junction contained 4 bases not matched to a gene. The CDR3 loop is CAIRLAGSTDTQYF. The CDR3 region has the DNA TGTGCCATCAGGTTAGCGGGATCCACAGATACGCAGTATTTT.

The chain uses TRBV7-3 and TRBJ2-2; 11 bases fit TRBD2. The V segment lost 4 bases and the J segment 4 bases; nucleotides outside the gene matches: 8. Germline CDR1 SGHTA, CDR2 FQGTGA. CDR3 size: 17 residues. This CDR3 is CASSSLAGGPGTGELFF. The DNA for the CDR3 is TGTGCCAGCAGCTCCTTAGCGGGAGGGCCGGGCACCGGGGAGCTGTTTTTT. Variable domain in full (rest from reference TRBV7-3 and TRBJ2-2): GAGVSQTPSNKVTEKGKYVELRCDPISGHTALYWYRQSLGQGPEFLIYFQGTGAADDSGLPNDRFFAVRPEGSVSTLKIQRTERGDSAVYLCASSSLAGGPGTGELFFGEGSRLTVL.

This sequence joins TRBV5-1 and TRBJ1-2, with TRBD1 matching over 11 bases. CDR1 and CDR2 from the germline V gene are SGHRS and YFSETQ. The length of the CDR3 is 13 residues. The V segment lost 4 bases and the J segment 7 bases; nucleotides outside the gene matches: 3. CDR3 DNA sequence: TGCGCCAGCAGCCAGGACAGGGGGCCTGGCTACACCTTC. Its translation is CASSQDRGPGYTF.